This entry lists 20 T cell receptor beta chains sequenced from one sample in a study of shared clonotypes between healthy human individuals. Assay used: immunoSEQ multiplex PCR; TCRdb lists only in-frame clones, some missing. The sample yields some 1 million clones, about three quarters seen once. Sequences were obtained from memory CD4+ T cells sorted from blood. Indicated subset: CD45RA-negative fraction. The receptors here all came from a man between 18 and 35 years old in good health.

The CDR3 DNA reads as TGTGCCAGCAGTCGAGGCGCTAGCGGGACGTACAATGAGCAGTTCTTC. Its translation: CASSRGASGTYNEQFF. The V and J genes are TRBV14 and TRBJ2-1, with 9 bases aligning to TRBD2. Germline CDR1 SGHDN, CDR2 FVKESK. This CDR3 comprises 16 residues. Trimming cost V 6 bases and J 4 bases; bases outside gene matches: 10.

J is TRBJ2-7 and V is TRBV5-6; D perhaps matches TRBD2 (5 bases). Germline CDR1 and CDR2: SGHDT and YYEEEE. The CDR3 loop spans 15 amino acids. The V gene lost 2 bases and the J gene lost 2 bases, with 14 bases spanning the gap. CDR3 in amino acids: CASSFDYEGPYEQYF. The CDR3 coding sequence is TGTGCCAGCAGCTTCGATTATGAGGGCCCCTACGAGCAGTACTTC.

V is TRBV11-2 and J is TRBJ2-7; D remains unclear. The CDR3 spans 14 residues. V lost 4 bases, J lost 3 bases, and 13 bases lay in between. From germline, CDR1 is SGHAT and CDR2 FQNNGV. The CDR3 nucleotides read TGTGCCAGCAGCTCCCTCAGTCAGTACTACGAGCAGTACTTC. It encodes CASSSLSQYYEQYF. Using reference TRBV11-2 and TRBJ2-7 for the parts outside the CDR3, the full variable domain is EAGVAQSPRYKIIEKRQSVAFWCNPISGHATLYWYQQILGQGPKLLIQFQNNGVVDDSQLPKDRFSAERLKGVDSTLKIQPAKLEDSAVYLCASSSLSQYYEQYFGPGTRLTVT.

This clone was detected once. The rearrangement joins TRBV28 to TRBJ2-2; D is uncertain. Germline CDR1 reads MDHEN; CDR2 reads SYDVKM. The length of the CDR3 is 12 residues. V was cut by 7 bases and J by 6 bases, with 9 bases left in between. Here the CDR3 reads CASIEWPGELFF. The CDR3 DNA reads TGTGCCAGCATTGAATGGCCCGGGGAGCTGTTTTTT. Full variable domain (missing parts from reference TRBV28 and TRBJ2-2): DVKVTQSSRYLVKRTGEKVFLECVQDMDHENMFWYRQDPGLGLRLIYFSYDVKMKEKGDIPEGYSVSREKKERFSLILESASTNQTSMYLCASIEWPGELFFGEGSRLTVL.

The CDR3 reads CATSRDRQGTGNTIYF. Written as DNA, the CDR3 is TGTGCCACCAGCAGAGATAGGCAGGGGACTGGAAACACCATATATTTT. The V gene is TRBV15, the J gene TRBJ1-3; a possible D gene is TRBD1 (6 bases). From germline, CDR1 is LNHNV and CDR2 YYDKDF (reference sequence). The CDR3 consists of 16 residues. V lost 0 bases, J lost 2 bases, and 11 bases lay in between.

The chain uses TRBV13 and TRBJ1-2; TRBD1 is a possible D gene (6 bases). The CDR3 is 16 residues long. Germline CDR1 is PRHDT and CDR2 is FYEKMQ (reference sequence). Between the trimmed V and J ends, which lost 2 bases and 0 bases, there was a span of 13 bases. The CDR3, as DNA: TGTGCCAGCAGCTTAACCGGGACACGTACTAACTATGGCTACACCTTC. It yields the protein CASSLTGTRTNYGYTF.

The chain has TRBV25-1 and TRBJ2-7, with D hard to call. CDR3 length: 16 residues. Trimming removed 3 bases at V and 2 bases at J, with 17 bases between. Germline CDR1 MGHDK, CDR2 SYGVNS. Written as DNA, the CDR3 is TGTGCCAGCAGTGATTCAGGTCCGACATCGCCCTACGAGCAGTACTTC. This sequence encodes CASSDSGPTSPYEQYF.

Concerning this clone: The same CDR3 is also encoded by other DNA sequences in this sample. The chain employs TRBV27 and TRBJ2-4, with a weak D call TRBD2 (5 bases). The CDR3 sequence is 14 residues long. Per germline, CDR1 MNHEY and CDR2 SMNVEV (reference sequence). V was trimmed by 3 bases and J by 2 bases, leaving 8 bases between them. CDR3 sequence: CASSLRGTKNIQYF. For the CDR3, the DNA is TGTGCCAGCAGTTTGAGAGGGACCAAAAACATTCAGTACTTC.

V usage is TRBV5-5 and J usage is TRBJ1-4; weak D call: TRBD1 (5 bases). Trimming cost V 0 bases and J 4 bases, with 7 bases left between them. CDR1 and CDR2 from the germline V gene are SGHKS and YYEKEE (reference sequence). This CDR3 is 14 amino acids long. Here the CDR3 DNA reads TGTGCCAGCAGCTTGGAGGGGTTTAATGAAAAACTGTTTTTT. Translation: CASSLEGFNEKLFF.

The V and J genes are TRBV6-1 and TRBJ1-1; D is unresolved. This CDR3 has 13 residues. Germline V lookup: CDR1 MNHNS, CDR2 SASEGT. Between the trimmed V and J ends, which lost 5 bases and 1 base, there was a span of 8 bases. CDR3 sequence reads: CASSLGRNTEAFF. The CDR3 nucleotides are TGTGCCAGCAGTTTAGGGAGGAACACTGAAGCTTTCTTT.

The V and J genes are TRBV10-3 and TRBJ2-3; D tentatively reads TRBD1 or TRBD2 (5 bases each). This CDR3 has 19 amino acids. The V end was cut by 0 bases, the J end by 0 bases, with 19 bases between. In germline, CDR1 is ENHRY, CDR2 SYGVKD. The CDR3: CAISESYRSGTTSTDTQYF. The CDR3 DNA reads TGTGCCATCAGTGAGTCGTATCGTTCGGGGACCACTAGCACAGATACGCAGTATTTT.

The chain's CDR3 is CASSPPPNSNYGYTF. The CDR3 DNA follows: TGTGCCAGCTCACCACCCCCGAACAGCAACTATGGCTACACCTTC. The rearrangement links TRBV18 to TRBJ1-2; D gene unclear. V was pared by 0 bases and J by 2 bases, with 10 bases between. Germline lookup yields CDR1 KGHSH and CDR2 LQKENI. The CDR3 contains 15 residues.

J is TRBJ1-1 and V is TRBV29-1; 9 bases fit TRBD1. This CDR3 spans 16 amino acids. The J segment lost 3 bases and the V segment lost 3 bases, leaving 11 bases of the junction unmatched. Germline CDR1 reads SQVTM; CDR2 reads ANQGSEA. This CDR3 reads CSVDPPQGAGYTEAFF. For the CDR3, the DNA is TGCAGCGTTGACCCACCACAGGGGGCAGGATACACTGAAGCTTTCTTT.

This clone appeared once. This chain uses TRBV6-6 with TRBJ2-7; unclear D gene. The CDR3 loop spans 13 amino acids. Trimming pared 9 bases from V and 4 bases from J, leaving 16 bases between. Germline V gives CDR1 MNHNY, CDR2 SVGAGI (reference sequence). In DNA, the CDR3 is TGTGCCAGTCGCTATCCTCACCATTACGAGCAGTACTTC. Translating it yields CASRYPHHYEQYF.

V usage is TRBV7-2 and J usage is TRBJ2-3, with D tentatively TRBD2 (7 bases). Germline CDR1 SGHTA, CDR2 FQGNSA. Trimming stripped 7 bases from V and 4 bases from J, with 18 bases between. The CDR3 is 15 amino acids. The CDR3 bases are TGTGCCAGCACAGCGCGGGGGCTCCGTTCAGATACGCAGTATTTT. Its translation: CASTARGLRSDTQYF.

The chain employs TRBV19 and TRBJ2-5, with a possible D match to TRBD1 (5 bases). Trimming removed 10 bases at V and 7 bases at J, with 16 bases between. There are 12 residues in the CDR3. The germline gives CDR1 LNHDA, CDR2 SQIVND (reference sequence). The CDR3 nucleotides read TGTGCCACCATGGACAAGGCTCTGACCCAGTACTTC. It is translated as CATMDKALTQYF.

The chain uses TRBV4-1 and TRBJ2-7, with TRBD1 matching 8 bases. V shed 4 bases, J shed 3 bases, and the junction held 8 bases outside the gene matches. Germline CDR1 reads MGHRA; CDR2 reads YSYEKL. The CDR3 is 15 residues long. The CDR3 loop reads CASSPSGDRNYEQYF. CDR3 bases: TGCGCCAGCAGCCCATCCGGGGACAGGAACTACGAGCAGTACTTC.

This clone was found a few times. Other DNA variants within this sample encode the same CDR3. This chain joins TRBV18 and TRBJ2-3, with 10 nucleotides matching TRBD2. V was clipped by 3 bases and J by 0 bases; unmatched bases: 3. CDR1 is KGHSH, CDR2 LQKENI, per germline. This CDR3 is 16 amino acids long. The CDR3 sequence is CASSPIAGGSTDTQYF. The CDR3 region has the DNA TGTGCCAGCTCACCTATAGCGGGAGGTAGCACAGATACGCAGTATTTT.

A single count supports this clone. J is TRBJ2-3 and V is TRBV21-1; TRBD1, the table's D call, lacks a check against the DNA. TRBV21-1 counts as a pseudogene. The CDR3 length is 12 residues. This CDR3 is CALQGKSDTQYF. The CDR3 DNA reads TGTGCCTTACAGGGGAAGTCAGATACGCAGTATTTT.

The chain carries TRBV6-6 and TRBJ1-5, with 7 bases that match TRBD1. The V and J ends lost 2 bases and 4 bases, in that order; junction bases with no gene match: 5. Germline V gene sequence: CDR1 MNHNY, CDR2 SVGAGI (reference sequence). The CDR3 runs 15 residues. The CDR3 region has the DNA TGTGCCAGCAGTTACACGACAGGGAAAAATCAGCCCCAGCATTTT. This codes for CASSYTTGKNQPQHF.